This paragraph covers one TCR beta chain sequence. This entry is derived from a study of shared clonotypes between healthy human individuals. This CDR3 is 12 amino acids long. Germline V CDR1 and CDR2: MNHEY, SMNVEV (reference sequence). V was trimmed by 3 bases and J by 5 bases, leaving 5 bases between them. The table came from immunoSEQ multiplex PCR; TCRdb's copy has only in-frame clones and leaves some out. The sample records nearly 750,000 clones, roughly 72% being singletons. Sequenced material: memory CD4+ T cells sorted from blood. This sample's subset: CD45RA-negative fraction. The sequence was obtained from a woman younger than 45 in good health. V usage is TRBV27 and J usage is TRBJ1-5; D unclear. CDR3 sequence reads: CASSFADQPQHF. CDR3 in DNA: TGTGCCAGCAGTTTTGCGGATCAGCCCCAGCATTTT.